The following is a TCR beta chain sequence with its context. The antigen is not known. PCR was run on genomic DNA. Amplification of the beta chain CDR3 used 30 forward and 13 reverse multiplex primers. TCRdb reprocessed the multiplex PCR reads via MiXCR and lists one record per CDR3 protein. Of a few hundred thousand distinct CDR3 sequences in the sample, around 47% were seen once. CDR3 length equals 14 residues. The V and J ends lost 7 bases and 3 bases, in that order; junction bases with no gene match: 7. Germline CDR1 reads DFQATT; CDR2 reads SNEGSKA (reference sequence). The entry originates in a study of type 1 and type 2 diabetes patients. Whole-study findings and limits: Highly-expanded CD4+ clones were few in type 2 diabetes, median one, 3.9% of reads. With limited T2D and control samples, some T1D-only expanded clones may not be T1D-specific.

Material for sequencing was peripheral blood mononuclear cells (PBMCs). This TCR derives from a man between 18 and 29 years old with type 2 diabetes. The rearrangement joins TRBV20-1 to TRBJ2-1; 9 bases match TRBD2. The CDR3 reads CSVFSGRLYNEQFF. CDR3 in DNA: TGCAGTGTCTTTAGCGGGAGACTCTACAATGAGCAGTTCTTC.